This T cell receptor (beta chain) appears in the sequencing data of a study of blood T cell repertoires in COVID-19. About the study: The study drew acute and convalescent COVID-19 samples from the United States, Italy and Spain. PBMCs, B-cell-depleted T cells, or T cells were the source of the cDNA or gDNA that made up the material.

Authors' analysis steps: Amplification of reference gene primers was used by the study to estimate nucleated cell counts. The data were produced by immunoSEQ multiplex PCR, yet TCRdb's version contains in-frame clones alone and is incomplete. V and J calls and clone size come straight from that table; D and trimming were deduced from the DNA. In the table there are 150,000 or so clones, 65% to 90% of which are singletons. Seattle cases were enrolled at active infection and followed longitudinally. J was trimmed by 4 bases and V by 7 bases; bases with no gene match: 10. CDR1 MGHDK and CDR2 SYGVNS come from the germline V gene. CDR3 length: 15 amino acids.

The sequenced material came from peripheral blood. The V and J genes are TRBV25-1 and TRBJ2-7; 10 positions match TRBD2. The TCR was taken from an older woman with COVID-19, enrolled during active disease. This CDR3 is CASMLAGVTGYEQYF. The CDR3 DNA sequence: TGTGCCAGCATGCTAGCGGGAGTGACCGGATACGAGCAGTACTTC.